This TCR beta chain was retrieved from a study of T cell changes during pregnancy in multiple sclerosis. The CDR3 spans 16 residues. The germline V gene encodes CDR1 LNHDA and CDR2 SQIVND (reference sequence). V gave up 3 bases and J gave up 2 bases; unmatched junction bases: 6. Generated by immunoSEQ multiplex PCR, the TCRdb table keeps only in-frame clones and is missing some. The sample records 29,000 or so clones, nearly 90% being singletons. The receptor comes from a female donor with multiple sclerosis, enrolled in a pregnancy study. The chain carries TRBV19 and TRBJ1-5; TRBD1 aligns across 8 bases. This specimen was CD8+ T cells from peripheral blood mononuclear cells, taken in the second trimester of pregnancy. The CDR3 region is CASSMGPGQGNQPQHF. CDR3 DNA sequence: TGTGCCAGTAGTATGGGTCCGGGACAGGGCAATCAGCCCCAGCATTTT.